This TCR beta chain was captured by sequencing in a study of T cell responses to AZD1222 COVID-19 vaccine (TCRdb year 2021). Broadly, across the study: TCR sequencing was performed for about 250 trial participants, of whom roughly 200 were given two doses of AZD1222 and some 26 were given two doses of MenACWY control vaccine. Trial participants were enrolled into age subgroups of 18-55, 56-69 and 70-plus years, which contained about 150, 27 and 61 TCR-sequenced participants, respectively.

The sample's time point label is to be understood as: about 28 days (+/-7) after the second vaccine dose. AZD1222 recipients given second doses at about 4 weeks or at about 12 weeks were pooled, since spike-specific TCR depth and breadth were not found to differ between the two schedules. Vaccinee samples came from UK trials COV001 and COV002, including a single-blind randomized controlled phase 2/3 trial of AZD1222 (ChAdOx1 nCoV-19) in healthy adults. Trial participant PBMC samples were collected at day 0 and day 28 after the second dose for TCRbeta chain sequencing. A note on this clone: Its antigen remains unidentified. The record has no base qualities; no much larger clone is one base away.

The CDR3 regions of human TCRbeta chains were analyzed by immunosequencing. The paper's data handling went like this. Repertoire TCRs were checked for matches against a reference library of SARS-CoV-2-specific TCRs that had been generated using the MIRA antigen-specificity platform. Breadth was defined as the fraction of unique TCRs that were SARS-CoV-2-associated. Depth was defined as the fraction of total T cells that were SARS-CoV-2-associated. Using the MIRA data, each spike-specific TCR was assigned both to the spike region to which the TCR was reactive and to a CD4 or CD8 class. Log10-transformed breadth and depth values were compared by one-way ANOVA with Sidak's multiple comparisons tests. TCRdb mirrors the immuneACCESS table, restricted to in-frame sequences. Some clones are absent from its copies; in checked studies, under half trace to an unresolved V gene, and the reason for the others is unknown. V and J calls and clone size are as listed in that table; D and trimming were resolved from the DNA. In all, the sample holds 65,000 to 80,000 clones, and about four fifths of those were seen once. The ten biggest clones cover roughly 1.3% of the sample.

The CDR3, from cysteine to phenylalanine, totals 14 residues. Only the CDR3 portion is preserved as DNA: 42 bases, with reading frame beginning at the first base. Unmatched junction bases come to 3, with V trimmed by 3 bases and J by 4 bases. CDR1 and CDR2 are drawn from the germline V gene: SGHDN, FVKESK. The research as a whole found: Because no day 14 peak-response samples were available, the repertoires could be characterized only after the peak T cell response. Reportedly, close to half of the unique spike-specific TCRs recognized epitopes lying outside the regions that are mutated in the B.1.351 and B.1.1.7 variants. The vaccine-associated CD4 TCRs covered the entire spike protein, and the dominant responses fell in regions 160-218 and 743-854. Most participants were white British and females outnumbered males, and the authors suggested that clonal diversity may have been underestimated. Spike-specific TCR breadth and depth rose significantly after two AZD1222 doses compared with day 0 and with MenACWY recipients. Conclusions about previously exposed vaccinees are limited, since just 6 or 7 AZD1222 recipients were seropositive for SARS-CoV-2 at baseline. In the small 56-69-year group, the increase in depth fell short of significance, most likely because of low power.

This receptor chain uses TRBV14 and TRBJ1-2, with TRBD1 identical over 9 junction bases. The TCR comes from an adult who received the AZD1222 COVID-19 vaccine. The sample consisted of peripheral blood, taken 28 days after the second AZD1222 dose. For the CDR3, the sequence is CASSQRDRVYGYTF. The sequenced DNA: TGTGCCAGCAGCCAGCGGGACAGGGTCTATGGCTACACCTTC.